What follows are 32 T cell receptor beta chains derived from one specimen sequenced in a study of OX40 agonist ivuxolimab in advanced cancers. Data came from immunoSEQ multiplex PCR; TCRdb stores just in-frame clones and leaves some out. The table lists tens of thousands of clones, about 90% of them singletons. The sequenced sample was CD4+ or CD8+ T cells sorted from blood, obtained in a trial of the OX40 agonist ivuxolimab. Receptor source: an adult with an advanced solid tumor such as melanoma, head and neck, liver or kidney cancer.

The chain recombines TRBV6-1 with TRBJ2-3, with TRBD2 matching 9 bases. The V and J ends lost 4 bases and 3 bases, in that order; junction bases with no gene match: 2. The CDR3 covers 14 residues. The V gene's germline CDR1 is MNHNS and CDR2 SASEGT. Written as DNA, the CDR3 is TGTGCCAGCAGTGGAGCGGGGGGAACAGATACGCAGTATTTT. Translation: CASSGAGGTDTQYF.

This chain joins TRBV10-2 and TRBJ2-7; D unclear. This CDR3 has 13 residues. Per the germline V gene, CDR1 is WSHSY and CDR2 is SAAADI. The germline V and J ends were trimmed by 3 bases and 4 bases, with 10 bases remaining between them. The CDR3 bases are TGCGCCAGCAGTGAACAGCCTACGTACGAGCAGTACTTC. Amino acids: CASSEQPTYEQYF.

The V gene is TRBV28, the J gene TRBJ2-7, with 10 bases fitting TRBD1. Germline assignment: CDR1 MDHEN and CDR2 SYDVKM. The V and J ends lost 8 bases and 1 base, in that order; junction bases with no gene match: 2. CDR3 length: 13 amino acids. CDR3 amino acids: CASRTGGSYEQYF. As DNA, the CDR3 is TGTGCCAGCCGGACAGGGGGATCCTACGAGCAGTACTTC.

The chain links TRBV5-6 to TRBJ1-1; 8 nucleotides match TRBD1. The CDR3 is made up of 15 amino acids. The V and J ends lost 4 bases and 1 base, in that order; junction bases with no gene match: 6. CDR1 SGHDT and CDR2 YYEEEE come from the germline V gene. This CDR3 is CASSDPQGANTEAFF. The DNA for the CDR3 is TGTGCCAGCAGCGACCCCCAGGGGGCGAACACTGAAGCTTTCTTT.

This chain links TRBV7-9 with TRBJ2-6; tentatively, D is TRBD1 or TRBD2 (5 bases each). CDR3 length: 18 amino acids. CDR1 is SEHNR, CDR2 FQNEAQ, per germline (reference sequence). V was trimmed by 6 bases and J by 4 bases, leaving 22 bases between them. CDR3 protein: CASSLFRDLLRGANVLTF. DNA for the CDR3: TGTGCCAGCAGTCTTTTCCGGGACCTTTTGCGAGGGGCCAACGTCCTGACTTTC.

This rearrangement joins TRBV30 to TRBJ1-3, with D possibly being TRBD1 (5 bases). Germline assignment: CDR1 GTSNPN and CDR2 SVGIG (reference sequence). The CDR3 covers 14 residues. V lost 1 base and J 1 base, leaving 8 bases between the germline ends. The CDR3 nucleotides read TGTGCCTGGAGTGCTCGGGGGTCTGGAAACACCATATATTTT. It specifies CAWSARGSGNTIYF.

The V call is TRBV15, the J call TRBJ2-4, with 9 positions matching TRBD2. Germline V CDR1 and CDR2: LNHNV, YYDKDF (reference sequence). This CDR3 is built from 18 residues. Trimming at V came to 3 bases and at J to 2 bases, leaving 11 bases not matched to a gene. CDR3 amino acids: CATSSGGGAFLTKNIQYF. CDR3 coding DNA: TGTGCCACCAGCAGCGGCGGGGGGGCCTTTTTAACCAAAAACATTCAGTACTTC.

This sequence joins TRBV28 and TRBJ2-1; the match to TRBD2 covers 7 bases. V lost 10 bases to trimming and J lost 0 bases; unmatched junction nucleotides: 9. The CDR3 totals 15 residues. CDR1 and CDR2 (germline): MDHEN, SYDVKM. The CDR3 nucleotides read TGTGCCATCCTTGCCCTAGCGGACTCCTACAATGAGCAGTTCTTC. As protein: CAILALADSYNEQFF.

V and J are TRBV21-1 and TRBJ2-3; the D call in the table, TRBD1, was not verified against the DNA. TRBV21-1 is a known pseudogene. This CDR3 comprises 15 residues. CDR3 in DNA: TGTGCCAGCAGCAAAGGGACACCTAGCACAGATACGCAGTATTTT. As protein: CASSKGTPSTDTQYF.

V gene TRBV5-1 combines with J gene TRBJ2-1, with 10 bases lining up with TRBD1. V lost 1 base and J lost 6; bases outside the gene matches: 7. Germline V lookup: CDR1 SGHRS, CDR2 YFSETQ. The length of the CDR3 is 16 residues. The CDR3 sequence is CASSLPWTGGVNEQFF. CDR3 DNA sequence: TGCGCCAGCAGCTTGCCTTGGACAGGGGGGGTCAATGAGCAGTTCTTC.

V is TRBV5-1 and J is TRBJ2-7, with D uncertain. Germline-derived CDR1 and CDR2 are SGHRS and YFSETQ. V was pared by 4 bases and J by 3 bases, with 8 bases between. The CDR3 contains 12 residues. Written as DNA, the CDR3 is TGCGCCAGCAGCCCAAGTGGCTACGAGCAGTACTTC. It encodes CASSPSGYEQYF.

The chain links TRBV30 to TRBJ2-3, with D perhaps TRBD2 (6 bases). The germline CDR1 and CDR2 sequences are GTSNPN and SVGIG (reference sequence). The CDR3 covers 12 residues. V was trimmed by 7 bases and J by 2 bases, leaving 10 bases between them. CDR3 loop: CASGVATDTQYF. CDR3 nucleotides: TGTGCCTCGGGGGTTGCCACAGATACGCAGTATTTT.

Of note for this clone: Other DNA sequences in the same sample also yield this CDR3. V gene TRBV5-1 combines with J gene TRBJ2-5, with 8 bases aligning to TRBD1. This CDR3 spans 15 amino acids. Germline trimming cut 0 bases from V and 5 bases from J; bases unmatched to any gene: 6. Germline CDR1 reads SGHRS; CDR2 reads YFSETQ. The chain's CDR3 is CASSLAGTGGETQYF. The CDR3 DNA reads TGCGCCAGCAGCTTGGCGGGGACAGGAGGGGAGACCCAGTACTTC.

This chain joins TRBV5-1 and TRBJ2-2; D remains unclear. V was shortened by 3 bases and J by 8 bases, with 8 bases between the two germline ends. Germline assignment: CDR1 SGHRS and CDR2 YFSETQ. The CDR3 runs to 12 residues. The CDR3 is CASSYLDGELFF. CDR3 sequence (DNA): TGCGCCAGCAGCTACCTAGATGGGGAGCTGTTTTTT.

The CDR3 reads CASSERGLRGTEAFF. The CDR3 DNA reads as TGTGCCAGCAGTGAGAGGGGGCTAAGGGGCACTGAAGCTTTCTTT. The V gene is TRBV2, the J gene TRBJ1-1; TRBD1 matches at 7 bases. Per germline, CDR1 SNHLY and CDR2 FYNNEI. V shed 3 bases and J 4 bases; nucleotides not matched to a gene: 8. The CDR3 is made up of 15 amino acids.

The chain combines TRBV19 with TRBJ1-2; a weak D match, TRBD1 (5 bases). CDR3 length: 16 residues. Germline V gene data show CDR1 as LNHDA and CDR2 as SQIVND (reference sequence). The V gene lost 3 bases and the J gene lost 4 bases, with 18 bases spanning the gap. CDR3 loop: CASSIWRGRVPYGYTF. DNA for the CDR3: TGTGCCAGTAGTATCTGGAGGGGCCGGGTGCCCTATGGCTACACCTTC.

In nucleotides, the CDR3 is TGCAGCGTCCTTAATGAAAAACTGTTTTTT. Protein sequence: CSVLNEKLFF. The chain is built from TRBV29-1 and TRBJ1-4; D unclear. The V end was cut by 6 bases, the J end by 4 bases, with 3 bases between. CDR1 SQVTM and CDR2 ANQGSEA come from the germline V gene. The CDR3 is made up of 10 amino acids. Based on the CDR3 plus reference TRBV29-1 and TRBJ1-4, the full variable domain is SAVISQKPSRDICQRGTSLTIQCQVDSQVTMMFWYRQQPGQSLTLIATANQGSEATYESGFVIDKFPISRPNLTFSTLTVSNMSPEDSSIYLCSVLNEKLFFGSGTQLSVL.

The chain recombines TRBV5-4 with TRBJ2-3; D perhaps matches TRBD2 (5 bases). This CDR3 is 16 amino acids long. V was pared by 3 bases and J by 0 bases, with 14 bases between. CDR1 is SGHNT and CDR2 is YYREEE in the germline V gene (reference sequence). For the CDR3, the DNA is TGTGCCAGCAGCTCGACTACCTATCTTAGCACAGATACGCAGTATTTT. Encoded protein: CASSSTTYLSTDTQYF.

This clone was counted a few times. The rearrangement uses TRBV20-1 and TRBJ2-5; D is ambiguous. CDR1 DFQATT and CDR2 SNEGSKA come from the germline V gene (reference sequence). Trimming shortened V by 3 bases and J by 11 bases, and 13 bases separated the two germline ends. The CDR3 runs to 11 residues. CDR3 sequence: CSASIVPEQYF. CDR3 DNA: TGCAGTGCTAGCATAGTTCCAGAGCAGTACTTC.

The chain combines TRBV30 with TRBJ1-1; TRBD1 matches 9 bases. The V and J ends lost 4 bases and 5 bases, in that order; junction bases with no gene match: 5. Germline loops: CDR1 GTSNPN, CDR2 SVGIG (reference sequence). This CDR3 spans 13 amino acids. Here the CDR3 reads CAWNRGPGTEAFF. CDR3 DNA sequence: TGTGCCTGGAACAGGGGGCCGGGGACTGAAGCTTTCTTT.

This clone has just one count. The gene calls are TRBV29-1 and TRBJ1-2; 8 bases are a match to TRBD1. V was pared by 6 bases and J by 7 bases, with 10 bases of the junction left unmatched. Germline V lookup: CDR1 SQVTM, CDR2 ANQGSEA. The CDR3 is made up of 13 amino acids. The CDR3 protein is CSVRRYQGAGYTF. For the CDR3, the DNA is TGCAGCGTCCGCCGATACCAGGGGGCTGGCTACACCTTC.

The chain uses TRBV4-1 and TRBJ1-1; 12 bases agree with TRBD1. V lost 5 bases to trimming and J lost 1 base; unmatched junction nucleotides: 11. The CDR3 runs 18 residues. Germline V gives CDR1 MGHRA, CDR2 YSYEKL. The CDR3 spells CASSFNPGTGGRNTEAFF. The CDR3 region has the DNA TGCGCCAGCAGCTTTAACCCCGGGACAGGGGGCCGGAACACTGAAGCTTTCTTT.

The rearrangement uses TRBV5-1 and TRBJ2-3; TRBD1 aligns across 7 bases. Germline V gene sequence: CDR1 SGHRS, CDR2 YFSETQ. This CDR3 comprises 14 residues. Losses at the gene ends were 3 bases for V and 2 bases for J; bases not matched to a gene: 3. The CDR3 DNA is TGCGCCAGCAGCTCGGGGACAGCCACAGATACGCAGTATTTT. As protein: CASSSGTATDTQYF. Combining the CDR3 with reference TRBV5-1 and TRBJ2-3 gives the whole variable domain KAGVTQTPRYLIKTRGQQVTLSCSPISGHRSVSWYQQTPGQGLQFLFEYFSETQRNKGNFPGRFSGRQFSNSRSEMNVSTLELGDSALYLCASSSGTATDTQYFGPGTRLTVL.

The V and J genes are TRBV5-1 and TRBJ2-1; 11 bases map to TRBD2. The CDR3 contains 15 residues. Trimming cost V 0 bases and J 9 bases; bases outside gene matches: 5. Per the germline V gene, CDR1 is SGHRS and CDR2 is YFSETQ. The CDR3 spells CASSLVLAGEGEQFF. The CDR3 DNA is TGCGCCAGCAGCTTGGTACTAGCGGGAGAAGGTGAGCAGTTCTTC.

J is TRBJ1-5 and V is TRBV4-2; TRBD1 aligns across 7 bases. The V gene's germline CDR1 is LGHNA and CDR2 YNFKEQ. V trimming: 0 bases; J trimming: 2 bases; junction bases outside the gene matches: 7. This CDR3 is 17 amino acids long. CDR3 nucleotides: TGTGCCAGCAGCCAAGACCGGGACAGCTTGGGCAATCAGCCCCAGCATTTT. It yields the protein CASSQDRDSLGNQPQHF.

The rearrangement uses TRBV10-2 and TRBJ2-7; perhaps D is TRBD1 or TRBD2 (6 bases each). The CDR3 has 14 amino acids. Trimming removed 0 bases at V and 6 bases at J, with 12 bases between. Germline loops: CDR1 WSHSY, CDR2 SAAADI. CDR3 region: CASSESTGAPEQYF. The CDR3 DNA sequence: TGCGCCAGCAGTGAGTCGACGGGGGCTCCCGAGCAGTACTTC.

The rearrangement links TRBV28 to TRBJ1-2; 9 bases fit TRBD1. This CDR3 is 15 amino acids long. Germline trimming cut 5 bases from V and 6 bases from J; bases unmatched to any gene: 10. Germline V gene lookup returns CDR1 MDHEN and CDR2 SYDVKM. The CDR3: CASSTPDRGYHGYTF. The CDR3, as DNA: TGTGCCAGCAGTACCCCAGACAGGGGGTATCATGGCTACACCTTC.

This clone was detected once. This chain connects TRBV14 to TRBJ1-2, with no clear D. The CDR3 is 16 residues long. V was pared by 2 bases and J by 1 base, with 14 bases between. The germline CDR1 and CDR2 sequences are SGHDN and FVKESK. Here the CDR3 reads CASSQLGNSINYGYTF. DNA for the CDR3: TGTGCCAGCAGCCAATTAGGGAACAGCATTAACTATGGCTACACCTTC.

Regarding this clone: The junction differs from germline at one of its ends, possibly a read error. CDR3 loop: CASRADRITYGQYF. CDR3 DNA sequence: TGTGCCAGCAGAGCGGACAGGATCACCTACGGGCAGTACTTC. The V gene is TRBV6-1, the J gene TRBJ2-7; TRBD1 matches 7 bases. The CDR3 contains 14 residues. In germline, CDR1 is MNHNS, CDR2 SASEGT.

The chain has TRBV28 and TRBJ1-3; TRBD1 might be the D (6 bases). The CDR3 covers 19 residues. Trimming shortened V by 5 bases and J by 0 bases, and 23 bases separated the two germline ends. From germline, CDR1 is MDHEN and CDR2 SYDVKM. The CDR3, as DNA: TGTGCCAGCAGTCCACCGGGACAAACCACCCTAGACTCTGGAAACACCATATATTTT. Translating it yields CASSPPGQTTLDSGNTIYF.

The genes are TRBV6-1 and TRBJ2-3; perhaps TRBD2 as D (6 bases). V lost 6 bases and J lost 4, with 11 bases in between. The CDR3 loop spans 13 amino acids. CDR1 and CDR2 from the germline V gene are MNHNS and SASEGT. The CDR3 loop reads CASSFSSADTQYF. The CDR3 coding sequence is TGTGCCAGCAGCTTCTCTAGCGCAGATACGCAGTATTTT.

The chain employs TRBV5-1 and TRBJ2-7; D is perhaps TRBD2 (6 bases). The V gene's germline CDR1 is SGHRS and CDR2 YFSETQ. This CDR3 is built from 15 residues. The V end lost 0 bases, the J end lost 7 bases, and 17 bases lay between the germline ends. The CDR3 is CASSLASAGGLEQYF. Written as DNA, the CDR3 is TGCGCCAGCAGCTTGGCTAGCGCCGGAGGGTTGGAGCAGTACTTC.